The T cell receptor beta chain under discussion was sequenced for a study of T cells in Graves' hyperthyroidism and ophthalmopathy. CDR3 size: 15 residues. V was cut by 0 bases and J by 7 bases, with 12 bases left in between. CDR1 and CDR2 (germline): SEHNR, FQNEAQ (reference sequence). The table lists this clonotype with many counts. Amplification of TCR beta CDR3 regions used RNA as the template. The study used the HTBI primer set for a first-round RT-PCR of the TCR CDR3. TCRdb reanalysed the multiplex PCR reads using MiXCR and keeps one entry per CDR3 protein. The sample lists some 570,000 distinct CDR3 sequences; 12% to 15% were seen once.

The clonotype was recovered from a woman under 30 with Graves' ophthalmopathy. The specimen was blood. The V and J genes are TRBV7-9 and TRBJ2-2; a possible D gene is TRBD2 (5 bases). The CDR3 sequence: CASSLAWETDGELFF. CDR3 bases: TGTGCCAGCAGCTTAGCGTGGGAGACGGACGGGGAGCTGTTTTTT.